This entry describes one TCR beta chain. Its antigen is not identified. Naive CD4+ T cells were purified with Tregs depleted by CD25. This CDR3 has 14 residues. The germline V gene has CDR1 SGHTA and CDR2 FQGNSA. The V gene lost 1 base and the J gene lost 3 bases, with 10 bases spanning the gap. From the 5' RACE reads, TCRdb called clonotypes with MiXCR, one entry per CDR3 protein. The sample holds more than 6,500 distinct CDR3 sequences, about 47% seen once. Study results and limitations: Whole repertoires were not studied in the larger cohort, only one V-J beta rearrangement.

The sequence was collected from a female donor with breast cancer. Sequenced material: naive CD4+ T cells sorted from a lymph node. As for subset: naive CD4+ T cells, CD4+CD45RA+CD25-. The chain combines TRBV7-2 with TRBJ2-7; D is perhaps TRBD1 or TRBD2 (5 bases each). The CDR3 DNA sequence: TGTGCCAGCAGCTTAGGCAGGGAGCGCTACGAGCAGTACTTC. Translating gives CASSLGRERYEQYF.